The TCR beta chain under discussion was sequenced for a study of PD-1 blockade in mismatch repair-deficient tumors. Overall study context: All were previously treated, progressing patients with around eleven mismatch repair-deficient cancer types. Study-wide points: Tumor-resident clones, often absent from pretreatment blood, expanded after pembrolizumab and then contracted.

As to this clone: Its antigen is as yet unknown.

Repertoires were generated with immunoSEQ multiplex PCR, while TCRdb's copy carries only in-frame clones and drops some. The table includes about 22,000 clones, 84% detected once. V was clipped by 6 bases and J by 2 bases, with 23 bases between them. The V gene's germline CDR1 is LNHDA and CDR2 SQIVND (reference sequence). This CDR3 region has 17 residues. PCR or immunohistochemistry showed mismatch repair deficiency in every enrolled patient. Three pembrolizumab responders had their TCRs sequenced. The TCR originated in an adult with mismatch repair-deficient cancer. The chain joins TRBV19 to TRBJ2-7, with a possible D match to TRBD1 (5 bases). Material: peripheral blood, obtained 2 weeks after starting pembrolizumab. The CDR3 region is CASSPGPGFGFPYEQYF. The CDR3, as DNA: TGTGCCAGTAGCCCAGGTCCAGGGTTCGGGTTCCCCTACGAGCAGTACTTC.